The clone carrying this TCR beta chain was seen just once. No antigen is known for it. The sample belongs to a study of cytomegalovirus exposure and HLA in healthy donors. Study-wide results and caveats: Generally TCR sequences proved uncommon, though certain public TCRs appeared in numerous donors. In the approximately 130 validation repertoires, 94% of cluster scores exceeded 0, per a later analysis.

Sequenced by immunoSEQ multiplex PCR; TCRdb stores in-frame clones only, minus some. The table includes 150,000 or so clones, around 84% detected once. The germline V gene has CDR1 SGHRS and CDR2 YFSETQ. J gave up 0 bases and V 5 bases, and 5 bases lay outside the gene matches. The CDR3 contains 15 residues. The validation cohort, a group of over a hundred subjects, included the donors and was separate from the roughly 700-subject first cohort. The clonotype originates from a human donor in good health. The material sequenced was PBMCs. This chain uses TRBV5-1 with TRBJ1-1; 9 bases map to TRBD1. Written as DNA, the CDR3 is TGCGCCAGCAGTCGGACAGGGGCGGTGAACACTGAAGCTTTCTTT. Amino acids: CASSRTGAVNTEAFF.